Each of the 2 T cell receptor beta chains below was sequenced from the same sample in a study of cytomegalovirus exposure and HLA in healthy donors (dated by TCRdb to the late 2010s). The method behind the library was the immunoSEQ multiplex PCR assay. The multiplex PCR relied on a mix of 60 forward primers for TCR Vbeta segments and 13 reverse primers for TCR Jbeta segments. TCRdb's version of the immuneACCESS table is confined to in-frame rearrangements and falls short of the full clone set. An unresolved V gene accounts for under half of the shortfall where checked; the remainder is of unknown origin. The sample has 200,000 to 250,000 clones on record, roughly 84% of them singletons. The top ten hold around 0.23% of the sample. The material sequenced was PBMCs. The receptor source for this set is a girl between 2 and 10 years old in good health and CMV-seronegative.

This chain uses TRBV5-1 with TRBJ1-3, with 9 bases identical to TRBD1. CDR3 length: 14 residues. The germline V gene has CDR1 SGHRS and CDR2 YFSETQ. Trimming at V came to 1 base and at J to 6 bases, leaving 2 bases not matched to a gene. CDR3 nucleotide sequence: TGCGCCAGCAGCTTGTGGACAGGGGAAAACACCATATATTTT. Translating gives CASSLWTGENTIYF.

This CDR3 reads CASSIGGDQPQHF. The CDR3 DNA follows: TGTGCCAGTAGTATAGGGGGCGATCAGCCCCAGCATTTT. The J gene is TRBJ1-5, the V gene TRBV19; D perhaps matches TRBD1 (5 bases). The ends were cut back, 1 base at V and 5 bases at J, with 6 bases in the middle. This CDR3 region has 13 residues. The germline CDR1 and CDR2 sequences are LNHDA and SQIVND (reference sequence). The complete variable domain, with remaining parts taken from reference TRBV19 and TRBJ1-5, reads DGGITQSPKYLFRKEGQNVTLSCEQNLNHDAMYWYRQDPGQGLRLIYYSQIVNDFQKGDIAEGYSVSREKKESFPLTVTSAQKNPTAFYLCASSIGGDQPQHFGDGTRLSIL.